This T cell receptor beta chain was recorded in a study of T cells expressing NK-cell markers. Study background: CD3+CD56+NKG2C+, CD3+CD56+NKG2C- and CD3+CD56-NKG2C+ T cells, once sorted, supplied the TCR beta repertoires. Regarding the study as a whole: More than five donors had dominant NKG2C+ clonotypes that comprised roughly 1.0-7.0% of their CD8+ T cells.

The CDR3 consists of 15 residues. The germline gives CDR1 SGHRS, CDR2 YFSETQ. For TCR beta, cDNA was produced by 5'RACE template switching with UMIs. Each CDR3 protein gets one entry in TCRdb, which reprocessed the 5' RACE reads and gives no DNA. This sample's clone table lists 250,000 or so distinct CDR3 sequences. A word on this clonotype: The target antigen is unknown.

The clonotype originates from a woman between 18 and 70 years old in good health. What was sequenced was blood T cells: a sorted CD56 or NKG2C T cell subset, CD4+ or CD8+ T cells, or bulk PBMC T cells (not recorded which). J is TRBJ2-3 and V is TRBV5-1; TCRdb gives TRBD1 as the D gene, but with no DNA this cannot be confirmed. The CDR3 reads CASSQDQGPTDTQYF.